The sequence of this TCR beta chain was determined in a study of cytomegalovirus exposure and HLA in healthy donors. It was with 60 Vbeta and 13 Jbeta primers that the PCR ran. Clones were read by immunoSEQ multiplex PCR, and TCRdb kept only the in-frame ones, dropping some. The sample has around 200,000 clones, 79% seen once. Whereas donors were nominally healthy upon sampling, unrecorded immune exposures were probable. The CDR3 is made up of 14 amino acids. Germline lookup yields CDR1 LGHNA and CDR2 YNFKEQ. J was trimmed by 0 bases and V by 6 bases; bases with no gene match: 1. The source of this sequence is a woman aged 18-29 years in good health and CMV-seronegative. The chain couples TRBV4-2 to TRBJ1-4, with 7 bases that match TRBD1. What was sequenced was PBMCs. The CDR3 sequence: CASRRGPTNEKLFF. In DNA, the CDR3 is TGTGCCAGCAGAAGGGGGCCAACTAATGAAAAACTGTTTTTT.